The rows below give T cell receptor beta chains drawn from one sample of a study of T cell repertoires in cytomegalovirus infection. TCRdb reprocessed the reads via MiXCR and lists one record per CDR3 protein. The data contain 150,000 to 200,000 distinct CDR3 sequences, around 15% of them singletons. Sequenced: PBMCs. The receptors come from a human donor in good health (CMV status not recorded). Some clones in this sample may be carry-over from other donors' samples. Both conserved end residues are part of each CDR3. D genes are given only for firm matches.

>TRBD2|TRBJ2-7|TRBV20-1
CSASALGTSGNEQYF
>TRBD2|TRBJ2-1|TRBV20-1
CSASGSSGRARDEQFF
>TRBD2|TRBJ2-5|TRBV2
CASRWTSGRQETQYF
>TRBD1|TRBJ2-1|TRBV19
CASSIGDRAYNEQFF
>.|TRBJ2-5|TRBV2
CAGGTEETQYF
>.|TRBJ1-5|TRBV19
CASSITGGDQPQHF
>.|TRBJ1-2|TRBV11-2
CASSLGFTTVQNYGYTF
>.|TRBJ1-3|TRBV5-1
CASSFGQPGNTIYF
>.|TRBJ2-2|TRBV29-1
CSVADTGELFF
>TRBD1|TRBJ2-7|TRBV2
CASSDRGRPYF
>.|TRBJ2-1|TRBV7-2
CASSFFTNEQFF
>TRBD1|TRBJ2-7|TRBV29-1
CSGRVDRGEYEQYF
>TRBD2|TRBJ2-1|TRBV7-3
CASSLTSGRAYEQFF
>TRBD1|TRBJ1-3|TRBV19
CASSKLQGTGNTIYF
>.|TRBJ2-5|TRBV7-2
CASSLARAQETQYF
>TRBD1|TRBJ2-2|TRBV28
CASSQPGQGVGELFF
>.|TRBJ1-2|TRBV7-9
CASTHDLPDGYTF
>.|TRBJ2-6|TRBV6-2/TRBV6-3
CASKFRDTLSGANVLTF
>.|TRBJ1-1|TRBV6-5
CASSLYSLNTEAFF
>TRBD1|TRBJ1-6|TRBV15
CATSTTGVSPLHF
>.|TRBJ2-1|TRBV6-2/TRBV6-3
CASSYDRREFPPNEQFF